Below, one TCR beta chain is given with its context. What it binds is unknown. These data originate in a study of cytomegalovirus exposure and HLA in healthy donors. The donors were members of the roughly 130-subject validation cohort (separate from the roughly 700-subject first cohort). The V segment lost 2 bases and the J segment 6 bases; nucleotides outside the gene matches: 11. CDR3 length: 17 amino acids. From germline, CDR1 is SGDLS and CDR2 YYNGEE. The data were produced by immunoSEQ multiplex PCR, yet TCRdb's version contains in-frame clones alone and is incomplete. Seen here are tens of thousands of clones, more than 70% observed once, and the top ten hold 9.5% to 13%. Findings of the study overall: Rarity marked most TCR sequences, yet some public TCRs occurred in many donors. It was confirmed in vitro that three of the CMV-associated chains were specific for CMV antigens. It was reportedly the case that the classifier diagnosed cytomegalovirus status with high specificity and sensitivity.

This receptor was taken from a woman aged 18-29 years in good health and CMV-seropositive. The genes are TRBV9 and TRBJ2-3, with TRBD2 matching over 11 bases. Sequencing was done on a sample of PBMCs. The CDR3 region has the DNA TGTGCCAGCAGCGTTGGGTATAGCGGGGGGGCCGCGGATACGCAGTATTTT. Its protein product is CASSVGYSGGAADTQYF.